A selection of T cell receptor beta chains follows, all from one sample in a study of T-cell reconstitution after alpha-beta-depleted transplantation in children. TCRdb independently ran MiXCR on the PCR reads; one entry per CDR3 protein. The sample shows around 370,000 distinct CDR3 sequences, about 17% of them seen only once. The material sequenced was PBMCs, mostly from graft donor cells, taken 360 days after TCRalphabeta/CD19-depleted stem cell transplant. These receptors originate from a male patient aged 2-15 years who had a stem cell transplant for acute lymphoblastic leukemia, so the T cells may come from the graft donor. The CDR3 runs from the conserved cysteine through the conserved F or W. Each record gives: J gene, D gene, CDR3 length, clone size, V gene, CDR3 protein, CDR3 DNA. A D gene is named only where the DNA matches it firmly. Size is stated for part of the rows, as once, few or many counts, or as a class when the clone is expanded.

TRBJ1-1 | - | 15 | few | TRBV4-2 | CASMIRGGEGTEAFF | TGTGCCAGCATGATAAGGGGAGGGGAGGGGACTGAAGCTTTCTTT
TRBJ2-7 | - | 14 | - | TRBV7-8 | CASSFRGILYEQYF | TGTGCCAGCAGCTTCCGGGGGATTCTCTACGAGCAGTACTTC
TRBJ2-1 | - | 17 | - | TRBV4-3 | CASSQMGTGGVYNEQFF | TGCGCCAGCAGCCAAATGGGGACCGGCGGGGTATACAATGAGCAGTTCTTC
TRBJ2-7 | - | 16 | few | TRBV7-9 | CASSLPSIERTYEQYF | TGTGCCAGCAGCTTGCCTTCCATTGAGCGGACTTACGAGCAGTACTTC
TRBJ1-6 | TRBD1 | 14 | few | TRBV3-1 | CASSQQGDNSPLHF | TGTGCCAGCAGCCAACAGGGGGATAATTCACCCCTCCACTTT
TRBJ2-7 | TRBD1 | 15 | - | TRBV28 | CASRYLGDRAYEQYF | TGTGCCAGCAGATACTTAGGGGACAGGGCCTACGAGCAGTACTTC
TRBJ2-2 | TRBD2 | 17 | few | TRBV20-1 | CSATGLAGWRNTGELFF | TGCAGTGCAACGGGACTAGCGGGATGGAGGAACACCGGGGAGCTGTTTTTT
TRBJ2-6 | - | 12 | few | TRBV5-1 | CASSLEGDSSTF | TGCGCCAGCAGCTTGGAAGGAGACAGCTCGACTTTC
TRBJ2-7 | - | 14 | - | TRBV14 | CASSQDYTGYEQYF | TGTGCCAGCAGCCAAGATTATACAGGATACGAGCAGTACTTC
TRBJ2-7 | - | 15 | - | TRBV7-2 | CASSLALFGTYEQYF | TGTGCCAGCAGCTTAGCCCTATTCGGGACCTACGAGCAGTACTTC
TRBJ2-7 | TRBD2 | 16 | - | TRBV20-1 | CSARDPGLAASYEQYF | TGCAGTGCTAGAGATCCAGGACTAGCGGCATCTTACGAGCAGTACTTC
TRBJ1-2 | - | 14 | - | TRBV7-9 | CASSLVGQVRGYTF | TGTGCCAGCAGCTTAGTTGGGCAGGTGCGGGGCTACACCTTC
TRBJ2-2 | TRBD1 | 17 | - | TRBV12-3/TRBV12-4 | CASNYTTNRDRGVELFF | TGTGCCAGCAATTACACTACCAACCGGGACAGGGGAGTGGAGCTGTTTTTT
TRBJ2-5 | TRBD2 | 15 | - | TRBV7-9 | CASSPGTSGEETQYF | TGTGCCAGCAGCCCCGGGACTAGCGGGGAAGAGACCCAGTACTTC
TRBJ2-1 | - | 17 | many | TRBV4-3 | CASSQEVAGSSYNEQFF | TGCGCCAGCAGCCAAGAGGTTGCGGGGAGCTCCTACAATGAGCAGTTCTTC
TRBJ2-1 | TRBD2 | 19 | - | TRBV6-5 | CASSYSARSSGVLYNEQFF | TGTGCCAGCAGTTACTCGGCCCGATCTAGCGGGGTTCTCTACAATGAGCAGTTCTTC
TRBJ1-2 | - | 12 | many | TRBV12-3/TRBV12-4 | CASSLGYYGYTF | TGTGCCAGCAGTTTGGGCTACTATGGCTACACCTTC
TRBJ2-5 | TRBD1 | 13 | - | TRBV28 | CASWAGGVETQYF | TGTGCCAGCTGGGCAGGGGGAGTAGAGACCCAGTACTTC
TRBJ2-3 | - | 15 | few | TRBV28 | CASSFRGRGTDTQYF | TGTGCCAGCAGTTTCCGGGGGAGGGGGACAGATACGCAGTATTTT
TRBJ2-1 | - | 16 | - | TRBV29-1 | CSVGGLDRKAYNEQFF | TGCAGCGTTGGGGGCCTCGACAGAAAGGCCTACAATGAGCAGTTCTTC
TRBJ2-1 | TRBD1 | 15 | few | TRBV27 | CASSTPGGAENEQFF | TGTGCCAGCAGTACCCCAGGGGGCGCTGAGAATGAGCAGTTCTTC
TRBJ2-3 | - | 14 | - | TRBV20-1 | CSSRGVRGADTRYF | TGCAGTAGCCGGGGCGTAAGGGGGGCAGATACGCGGTATTTT
TRBJ2-1 | TRBD2 | 14 | few | TRBV6-1 | CATEKAGLYNEQFF | TGTGCCACCGAAAAAGCGGGACTTTACAATGAGCAGTTCTTC
TRBJ1-4 | - | 12 | few | TRBV30 | CAWSRGWMKLFF | TGTGCCTGGAGTCGGGGTTGGATGAAACTGTTTTTT
TRBJ1-6 | - | 18 | few | TRBV14 | CASSQDWYSLRMNSPLHF | TGTGCCAGCAGCCAAGATTGGTACAGCCTGAGAATGAATTCACCCCTCCACTTT
TRBJ2-7 | TRBD1 | 16 | once | TRBV18 | CASSPRTRQGSAEQYF | TGTGCCAGCTCACCAAGGACCCGACAGGGATCTGCCGAGCAGTACTTC
TRBJ2-3 | TRBD2 | 19 | - | TRBV11-2 | CASSHSTSGRAARTDTQYF | TGTGCCAGCAGCCATTCGACTAGCGGGAGGGCCGCTCGCACAGATACGCAGTATTTT
TRBJ2-2 | TRBD2 | 14 | - | TRBV20-1 | CSASSGRLAGELFF | TGCAGTGCTTCTAGCGGGAGACTTGCTGGGGAGCTGTTTTTT
TRBJ2-7 | TRBD2 | 16 | - | TRBV12-3/TRBV12-4 | CASSPLAGGLSYEQYF | TGTGCCAGCAGTCCCCTAGCGGGAGGGCTCTCCTACGAGCAGTACTTC
TRBJ2-7 | TRBD2 | 15 | - | TRBV3-1 | CASTRGLADDYEQYF | TGTGCCAGCACCCGGGGACTAGCGGATGACTACGAGCAGTACTTC
TRBJ2-3 | TRBD2 | 15 | few | TRBV5-5 | CASRGRLAGSDTQYF | TGTGCCAGCAGGGGTCGACTAGCGGGATCAGATACGCAGTATTTT
TRBJ1-6 | - | 14 | few | TRBV7-9 | CASSLTGTPSPLHF | TGTGCCAGCAGCTTAACGGGGACACCTTCACCCCTCCACTTT
TRBJ2-2 | TRBD2 | 18 | few | TRBV7-9 | CASHHGTSPSVNTGELFF | TGTGCCAGCCACCACGGGACTAGCCCCAGTGTCAACACCGGGGAGCTGTTTTTT
TRBJ1-1 | - | 13 | - | TRBV20-1 | CSAQDGRWSEAFF | TGCAGTGCCCAAGATGGAAGGTGGTCTGAAGCTTTCTTT
TRBJ2-7 | TRBD1 | 12 | many | TRBV12-3/TRBV12-4 | CASSRQGYEQYF | TGTGCCAGCAGTAGACAGGGTTACGAGCAGTACTTC
TRBJ2-7 | TRBD2 | 17 | few | TRBV7-9 | CASSLGVVAGEDYEQYF | TGTGCCAGCAGCTTAGGAGTGGTAGCGGGAGAGGACTACGAGCAGTACTTC
TRBJ2-7 | TRBD2 | 17 | - | TRBV6-4 | CASSDSPRTSLSYEQYF | TGTGCCAGCAGTGACTCCCCCCGGACTAGCCTCTCCTACGAGCAGTACTTC
TRBJ2-7 | TRBD2 | 17 | few | TRBV5-1 | CASSLGPSGRMPYEQYF | TGCGCCAGCAGCTTGGGTCCTAGCGGGAGGATGCCCTACGAGCAGTACTTC
TRBJ1-1 | - | 14 | few | TRBV7-2 | CASSFYSLSTEAFF | TGTGCCAGCAGCTTTTATTCCCTTTCCACTGAAGCTTTCTTT